This entry lists 24 T cell receptor beta chains sequenced from one sample in a study of cytomegalovirus exposure and HLA in healthy donors. 60 Vbeta and 13 Jbeta primers were used in PCR. The protocol was immunoSEQ multiplex PCR, while the TCRdb copy is restricted to in-frame clones and leaves out a portion. Altogether 95,000 to 100,000 clones are present, roughly 80% being singletons, with the ten largest covering approximately 4%. Sequencing was done on a sample of PBMCs. The receptors come from a middle-aged man in good health and CMV-seronegative.

The chain joins TRBV7-7 to TRBJ2-2; tentative D call: TRBD1 (6 bases). The CDR3 runs 13 residues. The V and J ends lost 5 bases and 3 bases respectively, with 7 bases between them. The V gene's germline CDR1 is SSHAT and CDR2 FNYEAQ (reference sequence). CDR3 protein: CASSTGYTGELFF. The CDR3 region has the DNA TGTGCCAGCAGCACAGGGTACACCGGGGAGCTGTTTTTT.

The chain joins TRBV18 to TRBJ1-2, with 9 nucleotides matching TRBD1. Germline loops: CDR1 KGHSH, CDR2 LQKENI. CDR3 length: 15 residues. J lost 7 bases, V lost 2 bases, and 8 bases had no gene match. CDR3 amino acids: CASSPRDRADSGYTF. In DNA form, the CDR3 reads TGTGCCAGCTCACCAAGGGACAGGGCAGATTCTGGCTACACCTTC. Based on the CDR3 plus reference TRBV18 and TRBJ1-2, the full variable domain is NAGVMQNPRHLVRRRGQEARLRCSPMKGHSHVYWYRQLPEEGLKFMVYLQKENIIDESGMPKERFSAEFPKEGPSILRIQQVVRGDSAAYFCASSPRDRADSGYTFGSGTRLTVV.

The chain joins TRBV7-9 to TRBJ2-3, with D unresolved. V was pared by 0 bases and J by 0 bases, with 7 bases between. Germline lookup yields CDR1 SEHNR and CDR2 FQNEAQ (reference sequence). The CDR3 totals 15 residues. As DNA, the CDR3 is TGTGCCAGCAGCTTAGCAGCTAGTAGCACAGATACGCAGTATTTT. It codes for CASSLAASSTDTQYF.

The gene calls are TRBV28 and TRBJ1-2; no clear D gene. The CDR3 extends over 15 amino acids. Trimming took off 10 bases at V and 0 bases at J, with 18 bases between the two ends. The germline CDR1 and CDR2 sequences are MDHEN and SYDVKM. CDR3 in DNA: TGTGCCACCACGACCGGGGTTCTGGCTAACTATGGCTACACCTTC. The encoded protein is CATTTGVLANYGYTF.

This clone was counted between two and nine times. The chain joins TRBV27 to TRBJ1-5; TRBD1 matches 9 bases. CDR1 and CDR2 from the germline V gene are MNHEY and SMNVEV (reference sequence). The trim removed 6 bases at V and 5 bases at J, leaving 11 bases unmatched. The CDR3 spans 16 residues. The CDR3 loop is CASRKDGTGLYQPQHF. Here the CDR3 DNA reads TGTGCCAGCAGAAAAGATGGGACAGGGCTTTATCAGCCCCAGCATTTT.

The CDR3 sequence is CASGDRDRDAFF. As DNA, the CDR3 is TGTGCCAGCGGAGACCGAGACAGGGACGCTTTCTTT. V usage is TRBV7-9 and J usage is TRBJ1-1; TRBD1 aligns across 7 bases. V was pared by 8 bases and J by 11 bases, with 11 bases of the junction left unmatched. This CDR3 has 12 residues. Germline-derived CDR1 and CDR2 are SEHNR and FQNEAQ (reference sequence).

This clone turned up a few times. The chain has TRBV18 and TRBJ1-2; 7 bases are a match to TRBD1. The germline CDR1 and CDR2 sequences are KGHSH and LQKENI. This CDR3 is 13 amino acids long. Germline trimming cut 2 bases from V and 6 bases from J; bases unmatched to any gene: 3. The CDR3 coding sequence is TGTGCCAGCTCACCAGTGACAGGGAATGGCTACACCTTC. It specifies CASSPVTGNGYTF.

The V call is TRBV25-1, the J call TRBJ1-1; tentative D call: TRBD1 (6 bases). Germline values: CDR1 MGHDK, CDR2 SYGVNS. This CDR3 is built from 13 residues. V shed 4 bases and J shed 5 bases, with 11 bases lying between them. As DNA, the CDR3 is TGTGCCAGCAGTGTGGGGGCGCGGACTGAAGCTTTCTTT. It codes for CASSVGARTEAFF. Full variable domain (remainder filled in from reference TRBV25-1 and TRBJ1-1): EADIYQTPRYLVIGTGKKITLECSQTMGHDKMYWYQQDPGMELHLIHYSYGVNSTEKGDLSSESTVSRIRTEHFPLTLESARPSHTSQYLCASSVGARTEAFFGQGTRLTVV.

This clone was recorded many times. This chain links TRBV5-6 with TRBJ1-4; TRBD1 is a possible D gene (5 bases). The CDR3 consists of 16 residues. V lost 6 bases, J lost 3 bases, and 18 bases lay in between. Germline V lookup: CDR1 SGHDT, CDR2 YYEEEE. This CDR3 reads CASTSSHRIANEKLFF. CDR3 nucleotide sequence: TGTGCCAGCACCTCGTCCCACAGGATAGCTAATGAAAAACTGTTTTTT.

The rearrangement links TRBV2 to TRBJ2-2; 9 positions agree with TRBD1. This CDR3 contains 15 residues. In germline, CDR1 is SNHLY, CDR2 FYNNEI. Trimming removed 6 bases from V and 6 bases from J; junction bases left unmatched: 8. CDR3 DNA: TGTGCCAGCAGGGTCACAGGGGGCGCAGCCGGGGAGCTGTTTTTT. As protein: CASRVTGGAAGELFF. Using reference TRBV2 and TRBJ2-2 for the parts outside the CDR3, the full variable domain is EPEVTQTPSHQVTQMGQEVILRCVPISNHLYFYWYRQILGQKVEFLVSFYNNEISEKSEIFDDQFSVERPDGSNFTLKIRSTKLEDSAMYFCASRVTGGAAGELFFGEGSRLTVL.

The chain joins TRBV10-1 to TRBJ2-7; 8 nucleotides align to TRBD1. This CDR3 has 13 residues. The junction had 3 bases not matched to a gene; V was cut back by 4 bases and J by 4 bases. The germline V gene encodes CDR1 WNHNN and CDR2 SYGVQD (reference sequence). The CDR3 sequence: CASSAGGQYEQYF. CDR3 coding DNA: TGCGCCAGCAGTGCAGGGGGCCAGTACGAGCAGTACTTC.

The chain uses TRBV7-9 and TRBJ1-4, with D tentatively TRBD1 (5 bases). Germline assignment: CDR1 SEHNR and CDR2 FQNEAQ (reference sequence). The CDR3 has 14 residues. V lost 3 bases and J lost 7, with 12 bases in between. The CDR3 reads CASSFGQGGEKLFF. CDR3 bases: TGTGCCAGCAGCTTTGGGCAGGGAGGTGAAAAACTGTTTTTT.

This clone was detected a few times. The V gene is TRBV4-3, the J gene TRBJ2-6, with TRBD1 identical over 10 bases. Germline-derived CDR1 and CDR2 are LGHNA and YSLEER. V lost 4 bases to trimming and J lost 1 base; unmatched junction nucleotides: 4. This CDR3 is built from 17 residues. CDR3 sequence (DNA): TGCGCCAGCAGCCCAGAGGGACAGGGGTCTGGGGCCAACGTCCTGACTTTC. It yields the protein CASSPEGQGSGANVLTF.

J is TRBJ2-5 and V is TRBV7-9; 9 bases are shared with TRBD2. The CDR3 is 15 residues long. Germline V gene data show CDR1 as SEHNR and CDR2 as FQNEAQ (reference sequence). The J segment lost 6 bases and the V segment lost 3 bases, leaving 8 bases of the junction unmatched. Written as DNA, the CDR3 is TGTGCCAGCAGCTTCATCGGAGCGGGGGGAAAGACCCAGTACTTC. This encodes CASSFIGAGGKTQYF.

CDR3 DNA: TGCGCCAGCAGCGATAAAGGACAGTCAGGCACAGATACGCAGTATTTT. Translated, it gives CASSDKGQSGTDTQYF. The J gene is TRBJ2-3, the V gene TRBV10-1, with D perhaps TRBD1 (6 bases). This CDR3 comprises 16 residues. Germline V gene lookup returns CDR1 WNHNN and CDR2 SYGVQD (reference sequence). The V gene lost 6 bases and the J gene lost 1 base, with 17 bases spanning the gap.

CDR3 nucleotides: TGTGCCAGCAGTTTAACGGACAGGGGCGGGTATGGCTACACCTTC. Translation: CASSLTDRGGYGYTF. The chain employs TRBV28 and TRBJ1-2; the match to TRBD1 covers 9 bases. This CDR3 region has 15 residues. Germline lookup yields CDR1 MDHEN and CDR2 SYDVKM. After removal of 2 bases from V and 5 bases from J, the junction contained 6 bases not matched to a gene.

This chain connects TRBV5-1 to TRBJ1-6, with 9 bases that match TRBD1. The germline CDR1 and CDR2 sequences are SGHRS and YFSETQ. This CDR3 has 14 amino acids. The junction had 7 bases not matched to a gene; V was cut back by 4 bases and J by 11 bases. CDR3 sequence: CASSPGDRVPPLHF. CDR3 coding DNA: TGCGCCAGCAGCCCTGGGGACAGGGTGCCACCCCTCCACTTT. The full variable domain, in which reference TRBV5-1 and TRBJ1-6 provide the parts outside the CDR3, is KAGVTQTPRYLIKTRGQQVTLSCSPISGHRSVSWYQQTPGQGLQFLFEYFSETQRNKGNFPGRFSGRQFSNSRSEMNVSTLELGDSALYLCASSPGDRVPPLHFGNGTRLTVT.

The chain combines TRBV19 with TRBJ1-3; D unclear. The CDR3 is 14 residues long. Germline loops: CDR1 LNHDA, CDR2 SQIVND (reference sequence). Between the trimmed V and J ends, which lost 5 bases and 0 bases, there was a span of 8 bases. The CDR3: CASSVLSSGNTIYF. The CDR3 DNA sequence: TGTGCCAGTAGTGTGCTAAGCTCTGGAAACACCATATATTTT.

The V and J genes are TRBV5-1 and TRBJ2-7; 12 bases align to TRBD2. CDR1 is SGHRS and CDR2 is YFSETQ in the germline V gene. Trimming cost V 5 bases and J 3 bases; bases outside gene matches: 6. This CDR3 spans 15 amino acids. The CDR3 DNA reads TGCGCCAGCAGTCTGGGACTAGCGGGTCACTACGAGCAGTACGTC. This gives the protein CASSLGLAGHYEQYV.

This clone was counted between two and nine times. The chain links TRBV19 to TRBJ1-1; D is undetermined. This CDR3 is built from 13 residues. Germline CDR1 reads LNHDA; CDR2 reads SQIVND (reference sequence). Trimming cost V 3 bases and J 1 base, with 6 bases left between them. The CDR3 loop is CASSIRGNTEAFF. The CDR3 nucleotides are TGTGCCAGTAGTATTAGAGGGAACACTGAAGCTTTCTTT.

This chain links TRBV7-2 with TRBJ2-3; D might be TRBD1 (6 bases). The CDR3 loop spans 15 amino acids. Germline lookup yields CDR1 SGHTA and CDR2 FQGNSA. Deletions cut 3 bases from V and 1 base from J, with 11 bases between. DNA for the CDR3: TGTGCCAGCAGCTTGGGGGCCGGGGGCACAGATACGCAGTATTTT. Its protein is CASSLGAGGTDTQYF.

The chain combines TRBV7-9 with TRBJ1-1; D uncertain. The CDR3 has 13 amino acids. The V end lost 5 bases, the J end lost 0 bases, and 7 bases lay between the germline ends. CDR1 and CDR2 (germline): SEHNR, FQNEAQ (reference sequence). CDR3 bases: TGTGCCAGCAGCCCTCAGATGAACACTGAAGCTTTCTTT. Encoded protein: CASSPQMNTEAFF.

The chain recombines TRBV25-1 with TRBJ2-2, with 7 bases identical to TRBD1. The ends lost 6 bases at V and 0 bases at J; junction bases unmatched: 4. Germline V gives CDR1 MGHDK, CDR2 SYGVNS. This CDR3 has 15 residues. The CDR3 spells CASRGGATNTGELFF. In DNA, the CDR3 is TGTGCCAGCAGAGGGGGCGCCACGAACACCGGGGAGCTGTTTTTT. The full variable domain, rest sourced from reference TRBV25-1 and TRBJ2-2, is EADIYQTPRYLVIGTGKKITLECSQTMGHDKMYWYQQDPGMELHLIHYSYGVNSTEKGDLSSESTVSRIRTEHFPLTLESARPSHTSQYLCASRGGATNTGELFFGEGSRLTVL.

V is TRBV29-1 and J is TRBJ1-2; 7 bases are shared with TRBD1. CDR1 SQVTM and CDR2 ANQGSEA come from the germline V gene. The CDR3 loop spans 11 amino acids. With V trimmed by 5 bases and J by 4 bases, 1 base remained unmatched. CDR3 nucleotides: TGCAGCGTTACAGGGGCCTATGGCTACACCTTC. It codes for CSVTGAYGYTF.